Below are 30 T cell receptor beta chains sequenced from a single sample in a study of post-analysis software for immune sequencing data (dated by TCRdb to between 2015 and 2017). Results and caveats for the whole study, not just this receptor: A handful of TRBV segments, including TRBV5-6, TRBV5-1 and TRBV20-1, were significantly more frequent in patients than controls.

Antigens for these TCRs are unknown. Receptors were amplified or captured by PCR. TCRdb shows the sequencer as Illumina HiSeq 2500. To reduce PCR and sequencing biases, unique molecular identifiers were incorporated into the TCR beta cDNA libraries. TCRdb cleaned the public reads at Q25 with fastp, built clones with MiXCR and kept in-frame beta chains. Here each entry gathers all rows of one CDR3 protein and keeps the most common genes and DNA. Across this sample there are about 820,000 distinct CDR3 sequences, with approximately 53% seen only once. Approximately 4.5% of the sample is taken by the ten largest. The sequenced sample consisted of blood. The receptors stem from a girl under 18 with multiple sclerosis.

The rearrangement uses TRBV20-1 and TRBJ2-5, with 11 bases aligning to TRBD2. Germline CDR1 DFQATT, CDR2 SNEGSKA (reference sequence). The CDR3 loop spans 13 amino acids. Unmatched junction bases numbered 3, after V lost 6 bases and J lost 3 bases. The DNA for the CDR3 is TGCAGTGCCCAGACTAGCGGGGAAGAGACCCAGTACTTC. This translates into CSAQTSGEETQYF.

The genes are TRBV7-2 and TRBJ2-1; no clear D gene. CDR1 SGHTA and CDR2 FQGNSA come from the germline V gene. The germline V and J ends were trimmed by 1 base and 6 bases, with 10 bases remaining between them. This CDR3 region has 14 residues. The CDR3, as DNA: TGTGCCAGCAGCTTAGAACGGGCCGCCAATGAGCAGTTCTTC. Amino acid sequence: CASSLERAANEQFF.

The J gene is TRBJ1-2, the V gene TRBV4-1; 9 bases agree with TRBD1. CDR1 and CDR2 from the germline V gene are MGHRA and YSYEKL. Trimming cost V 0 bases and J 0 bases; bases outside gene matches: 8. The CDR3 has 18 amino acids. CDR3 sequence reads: CASSQDLGWTGANYGYTF. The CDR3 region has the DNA TGCGCCAGCAGCCAAGATCTGGGGTGGACAGGGGCTAACTATGGCTACACCTTC.

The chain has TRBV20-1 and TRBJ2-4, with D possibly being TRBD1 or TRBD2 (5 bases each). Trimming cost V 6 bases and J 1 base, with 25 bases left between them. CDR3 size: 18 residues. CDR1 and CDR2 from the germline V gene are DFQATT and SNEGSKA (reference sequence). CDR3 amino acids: CSAPTALGRRRAKNIQYF. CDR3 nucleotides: TGCAGTGCCCCAACCGCCTTGGGACGCCGGCGGGCCAAAAACATTCAGTACTTC.

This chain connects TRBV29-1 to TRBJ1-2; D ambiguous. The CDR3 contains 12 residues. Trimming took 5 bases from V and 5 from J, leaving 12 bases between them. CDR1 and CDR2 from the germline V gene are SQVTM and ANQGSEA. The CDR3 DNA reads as TGCAGCGTTCTCGAACAGATATATGGCTACACCTTC. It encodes CSVLEQIYGYTF.

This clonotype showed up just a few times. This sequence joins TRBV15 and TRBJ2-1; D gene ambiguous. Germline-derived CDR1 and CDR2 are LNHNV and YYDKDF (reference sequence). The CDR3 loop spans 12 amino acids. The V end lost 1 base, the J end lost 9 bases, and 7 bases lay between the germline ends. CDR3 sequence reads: CATSRGPSEQFF. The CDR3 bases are TGTGCCACCAGCAGAGGTCCGTCTGAGCAGTTCTTC.

The CDR3 nucleotides are TGTGCCAGCAAAAGACAGATCAATTTGAACACTGAAGCTTTCTTT. Residues: CASKRQINLNTEAFF. This chain connects TRBV13 to TRBJ1-1; tentative D call: TRBD1 (5 bases). The CDR3 is 15 residues long. Germline lookup yields CDR1 PRHDT and CDR2 FYEKMQ (reference sequence). Between the trimmed V and J ends, which lost 7 bases and 0 bases, there was a span of 15 bases. Full variable domain (outside the CDR3, taken from reference TRBV13 and TRBJ1-1): AAGVIQSPRHLIKEKRETATLKCYPIPRHDTVYWYQQGPGQDPQFLISFYEKMQSDKGSIPDRFSAQQFSDYHSELNMSSLELGDSALYFCASKRQINLNTEAFFGQGTRLTVV.

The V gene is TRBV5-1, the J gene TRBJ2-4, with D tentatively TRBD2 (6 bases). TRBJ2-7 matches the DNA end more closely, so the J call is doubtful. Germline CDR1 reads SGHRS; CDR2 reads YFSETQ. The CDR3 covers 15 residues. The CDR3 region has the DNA TGCGCCAGCAGCTTGGGGAGCGGGCCAACCTACGAGCAGTACTTC. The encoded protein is CASSLGSGPTYEQYF.

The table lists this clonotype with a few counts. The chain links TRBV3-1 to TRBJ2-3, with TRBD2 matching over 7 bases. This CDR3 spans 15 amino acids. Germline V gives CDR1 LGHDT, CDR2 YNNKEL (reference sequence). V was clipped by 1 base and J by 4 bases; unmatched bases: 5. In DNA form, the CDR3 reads TGTGCCAGCAGCCAAGGAGGCGGGAGCCCAGATACGCAGTATTTT. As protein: CASSQGGGSPDTQYF.

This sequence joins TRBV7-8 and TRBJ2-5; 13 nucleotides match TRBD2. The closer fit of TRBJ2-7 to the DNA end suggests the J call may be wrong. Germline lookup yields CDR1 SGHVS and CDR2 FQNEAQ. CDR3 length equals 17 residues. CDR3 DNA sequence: TGTGCCAGCAGCTCAAATCTGGGGACTAGCGGGGCTTACGAGCAGTACTTC. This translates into CASSSNLGTSGAYEQYF.

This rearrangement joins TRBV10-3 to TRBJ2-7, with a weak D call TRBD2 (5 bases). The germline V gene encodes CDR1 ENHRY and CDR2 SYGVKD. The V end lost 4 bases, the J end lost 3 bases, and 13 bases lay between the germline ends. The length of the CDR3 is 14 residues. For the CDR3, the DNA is TGTGCCATCAGTGTATCGGGGATAGGCTACGAGCAGTACTTC. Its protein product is CAISVSGIGYEQYF.

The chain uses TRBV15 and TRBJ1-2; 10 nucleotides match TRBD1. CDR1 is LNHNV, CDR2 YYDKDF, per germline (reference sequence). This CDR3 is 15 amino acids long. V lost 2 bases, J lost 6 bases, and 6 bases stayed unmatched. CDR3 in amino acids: CATSRSRGQGHGYTF. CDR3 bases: TGTGCCACCAGCAGATCACGGGGACAGGGGCATGGCTACACCTTC.

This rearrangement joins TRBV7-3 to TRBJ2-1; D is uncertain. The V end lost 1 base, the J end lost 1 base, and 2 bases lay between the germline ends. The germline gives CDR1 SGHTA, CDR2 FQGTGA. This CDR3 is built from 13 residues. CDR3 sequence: CASSLISYNEQFF. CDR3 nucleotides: TGTGCCAGCAGCTTAATTTCCTACAATGAGCAGTTCTTC. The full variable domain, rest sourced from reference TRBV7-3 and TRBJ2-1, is GAGVSQTPSNKVTEKGKYVELRCDPISGHTALYWYRQSLGQGPEFLIYFQGTGAADDSGLPNDRFFAVRPEGSVSTLKIQRTERGDSAVYLCASSLISYNEQFFGPGTRLTVL.

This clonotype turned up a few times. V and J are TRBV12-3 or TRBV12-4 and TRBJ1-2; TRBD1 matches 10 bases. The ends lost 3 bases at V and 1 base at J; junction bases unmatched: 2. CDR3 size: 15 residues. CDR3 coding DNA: TGTGCCAGCAGTTTCAGGACAGGGGGTAACTATGGCTACACCTTC. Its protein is CASSFRTGGNYGYTF.

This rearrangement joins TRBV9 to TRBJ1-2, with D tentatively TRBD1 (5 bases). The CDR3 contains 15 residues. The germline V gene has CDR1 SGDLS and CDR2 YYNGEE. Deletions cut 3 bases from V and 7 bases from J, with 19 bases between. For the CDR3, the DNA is TGTGCCAGCAGCGCTTCTCCTGAGGCAGGGAGTGGCTACACCTTC. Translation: CASSASPEAGSGYTF.

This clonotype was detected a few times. In DNA, the CDR3 is TGCGCCAGCAGCTTGGGAGGGCCACGAGGCGGCTACGAGCAGTACTTC. Translated, it gives CASSLGGPRGGYEQYF. The genes are TRBV5-1 and TRBJ2-7; D is possibly TRBD2 (5 bases). The germline gives CDR1 SGHRS, CDR2 YFSETQ. Trimming left V 0 bases short and J 3 bases short, with 16 bases between. The CDR3 runs to 16 residues.

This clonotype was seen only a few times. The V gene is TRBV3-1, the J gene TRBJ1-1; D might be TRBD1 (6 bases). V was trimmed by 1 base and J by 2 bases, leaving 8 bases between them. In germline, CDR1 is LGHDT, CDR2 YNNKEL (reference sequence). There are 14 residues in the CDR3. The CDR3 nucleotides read TGTGCCAGCAGCCAAGGAGGGGGAAACACTGAAGCTTTCTTT. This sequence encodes CASSQGGGNTEAFF.

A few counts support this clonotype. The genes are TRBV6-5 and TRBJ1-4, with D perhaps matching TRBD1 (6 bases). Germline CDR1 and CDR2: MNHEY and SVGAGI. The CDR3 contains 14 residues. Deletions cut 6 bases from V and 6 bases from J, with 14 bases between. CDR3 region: CASSRPGAYEKLFF. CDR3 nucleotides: TGTGCCAGCAGCCGCCCAGGGGCGTATGAAAAACTGTTTTTT.

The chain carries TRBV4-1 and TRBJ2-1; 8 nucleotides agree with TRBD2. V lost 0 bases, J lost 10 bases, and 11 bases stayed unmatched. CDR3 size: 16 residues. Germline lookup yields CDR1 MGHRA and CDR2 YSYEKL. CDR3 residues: CASSQDPAGAYREQFF. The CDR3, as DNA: TGCGCCAGCAGCCAAGATCCAGCGGGGGCCTACAGAGAGCAGTTCTTC.

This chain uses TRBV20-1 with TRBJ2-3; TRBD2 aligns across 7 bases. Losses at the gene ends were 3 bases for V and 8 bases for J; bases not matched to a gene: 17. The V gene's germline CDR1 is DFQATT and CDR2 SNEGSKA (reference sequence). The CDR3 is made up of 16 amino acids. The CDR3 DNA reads TGCAGTGCTAGTAGGCTAGCGGCCCCTGTCCGGGGTACGCAGTATTTT. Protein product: CSASRLAAPVRGTQYF.

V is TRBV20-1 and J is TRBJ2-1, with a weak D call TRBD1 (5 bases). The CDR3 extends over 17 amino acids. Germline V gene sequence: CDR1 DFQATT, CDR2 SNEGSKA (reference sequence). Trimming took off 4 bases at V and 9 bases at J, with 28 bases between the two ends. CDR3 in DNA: TGCAGTGCTACTAACCTCCCCGGACACGGGTCCACGCGTGAGCAGTTCTTC. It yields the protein CSATNLPGHGSTREQFF.

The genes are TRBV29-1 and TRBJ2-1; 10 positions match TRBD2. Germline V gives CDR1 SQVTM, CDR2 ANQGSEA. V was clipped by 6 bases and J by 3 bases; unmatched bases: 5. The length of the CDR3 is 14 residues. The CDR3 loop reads CSVAGTSVYNEQFF. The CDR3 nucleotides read TGCAGCGTCGCCGGGACTAGCGTCTACAATGAGCAGTTCTTC.

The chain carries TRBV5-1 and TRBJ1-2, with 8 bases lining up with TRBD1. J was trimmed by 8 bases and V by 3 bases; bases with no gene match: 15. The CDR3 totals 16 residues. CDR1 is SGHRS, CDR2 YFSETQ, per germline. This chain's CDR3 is CASSSGAGTGSEGYTF. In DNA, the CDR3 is TGCGCCAGCAGCTCGGGAGCCGGGACAGGATCTGAGGGCTACACCTTC. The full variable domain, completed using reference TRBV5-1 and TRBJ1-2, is KAGVTQTPRYLIKTRGQQVTLSCSPISGHRSVSWYQQTPGQGLQFLFEYFSETQRNKGNFPGRFSGRQFSNSRSEMNVSTLELGDSALYLCASSSGAGTGSEGYTFGSGTRLTVV.

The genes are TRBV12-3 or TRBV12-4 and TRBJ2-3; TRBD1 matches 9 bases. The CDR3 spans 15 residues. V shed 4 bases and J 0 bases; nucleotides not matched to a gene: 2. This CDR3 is CASSWDRDSTDTQYF. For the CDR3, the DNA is TGTGCCAGCAGTTGGGACAGGGACAGCACAGATACGCAGTATTTT.

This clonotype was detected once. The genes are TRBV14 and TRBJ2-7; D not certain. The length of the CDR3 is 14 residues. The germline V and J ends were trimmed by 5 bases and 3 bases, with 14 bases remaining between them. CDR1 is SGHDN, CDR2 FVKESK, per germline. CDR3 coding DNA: TGTGCCAGCAGCTCTAAAGAAAGTTTCTACGAGCAGTACTTC. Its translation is CASSSKESFYEQYF.

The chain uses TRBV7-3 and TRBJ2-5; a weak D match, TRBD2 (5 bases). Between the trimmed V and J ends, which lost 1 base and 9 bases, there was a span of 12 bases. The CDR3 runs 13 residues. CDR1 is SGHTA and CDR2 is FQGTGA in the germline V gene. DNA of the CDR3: TGTGCCAGCAGCTTAAACGGAGGCCCCCCCCAGTACTTC. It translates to CASSLNGGPPQYF.

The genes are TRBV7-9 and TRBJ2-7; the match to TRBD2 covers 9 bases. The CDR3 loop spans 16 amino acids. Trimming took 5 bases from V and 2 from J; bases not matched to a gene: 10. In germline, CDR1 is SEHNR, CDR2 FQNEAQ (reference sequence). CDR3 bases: TGTGCCAGCAGCACTACGAGCGGGAGGAACCCCTACGAGCAGTACTTC. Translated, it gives CASSTTSGRNPYEQYF.

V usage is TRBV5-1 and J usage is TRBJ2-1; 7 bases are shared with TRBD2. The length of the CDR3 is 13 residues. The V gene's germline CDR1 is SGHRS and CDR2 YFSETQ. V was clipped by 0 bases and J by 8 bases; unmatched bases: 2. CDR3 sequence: CASSLGLAHEQFF. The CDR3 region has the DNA TGCGCCAGCAGCTTGGGACTAGCCCATGAGCAGTTCTTC.

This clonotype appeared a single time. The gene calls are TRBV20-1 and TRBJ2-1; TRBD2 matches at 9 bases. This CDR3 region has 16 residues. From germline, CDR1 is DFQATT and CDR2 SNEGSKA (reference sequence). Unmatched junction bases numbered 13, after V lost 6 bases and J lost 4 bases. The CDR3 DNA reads TGCAGTGCCCCGAGGGGAGGACTAGCGCTTTACAATGAGCAGTTCTTC. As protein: CSAPRGGLALYNEQFF.

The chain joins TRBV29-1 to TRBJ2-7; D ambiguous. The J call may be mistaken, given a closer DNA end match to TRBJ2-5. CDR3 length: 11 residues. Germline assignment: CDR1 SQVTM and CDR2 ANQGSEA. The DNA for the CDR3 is TGCAGCGACTTAGCAGGAGAGACCCAGTACTTC. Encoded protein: CSDLAGETQYF.